The clone carrying this T cell receptor beta chain has ten or more counts. Sorted naive CD8 T cells, roughly 19,000 to 1,000,000, were sequenced from 10%, 30% or 50% RNA. This entry is derived from a study of molecular identifiers for immune sequencing clone quantification. Germline assignment: CDR1 LGHNA and CDR2 YNFKEQ. The CDR3 has 14 residues. Trimming at V came to 2 bases and at J to 6 bases, leaving 6 bases not matched to a gene. In preparing bulk TCR libraries, previously described methods and listed TCR primers were used. TCRdb reanalysed the PCR reads using MiXCR and keeps one entry per CDR3 protein. This table has roughly 50,000 distinct CDR3 sequences, 20% to 25% appearing once.

The V gene is TRBV4-2, the J gene TRBJ2-7, with 8 nucleotides matching TRBD2. Material for sequencing was naive CD8+ T cells from blood, with Jurkat cell RNA spiked in. Documented subset: FACS-sorted CD8+CD4-CCR7+CD45RA+ naive T cells. The TCR comes from a human donor in good health. Some libraries in this study had Jurkat cell RNA spiked in. CDR3 nucleotides: TGTGCCAGCAGCCAATTCGACCGGGAGGGCGAGCAGTACTTC. It codes for CASSQFDREGEQYF.